A single sample gave rise to the 26 T cell receptor beta chains below, sequenced in a study of blood T cell repertoires in COVID-19. Libraries were prepared by immunoSEQ multiplex PCR; TCRdb keeps only in-frame clonotypes and omits some of them. The sample holds 470,000 or so clones, roughly 87% seen once. The material sequenced was PBMCs or T cells enriched from blood (not recorded which). The receptors were gathered from a young woman with acute COVID-19.

The chain links TRBV27 to TRBJ1-1, with 8 bases that match TRBD1. CDR3 length: 15 amino acids. Unmatched junction bases numbered 3, after V lost 3 bases and J lost 0 bases. Germline V gene sequence: CDR1 MNHEY, CDR2 SMNVEV (reference sequence). CDR3 DNA: TGTGCCAGCAGTTTGGCAGGGGGCTTGAACACTGAAGCTTTCTTT. Translating gives CASSLAGGLNTEAFF.

The J gene is TRBJ1-2, the V gene TRBV27; D not certain. The V end lost 1 base, the J end lost 0 bases, and 6 bases lay between the germline ends. Per the germline V gene, CDR1 is MNHEY and CDR2 is SMNVEV (reference sequence). CDR3 size: 14 residues. The CDR3 region is CASSLLPANYGYTF. The CDR3 nucleotides are TGTGCCAGCAGTTTATTGCCAGCTAACTATGGCTACACCTTC.

The V and J genes are TRBV27 and TRBJ1-1; D not resolved. Germline loops: CDR1 MNHEY, CDR2 SMNVEV (reference sequence). The CDR3 is made up of 14 amino acids. Trimming stripped 5 bases from V and 1 base from J, with 11 bases between. The CDR3 reads CASSKQNPNTEAFF. The DNA of the CDR3 is TGTGCCAGCAGTAAACAGAACCCGAACACTGAAGCTTTCTTT.

This clone showed up just once. This chain joins TRBV7-8 and TRBJ1-3, with a tentative D call TRBD1 (6 bases). The CDR3 sequence is 13 residues long. CDR1 is SGHVS and CDR2 is FQNEAQ in the germline V gene. V gave up 5 bases and J gave up 2 bases, with 7 bases separating them. The CDR3 region has the DNA TGTGCCAGCAGCCGACAGGCTGGAAACACCATATATTTT. It yields the protein CASSRQAGNTIYF. Complete variable domain (other parts from reference TRBV7-8 and TRBJ1-3): GAGVSQSPRYKVAKRGQDVALRCDPISGHVSLFWYQQALGQGPEFLTYFQNEAQLDKSGLPSDRFFAERPEGSVSTLKIQRTQQEDSAVYLCASSRQAGNTIYFGEGSWLTVV.

This rearrangement joins TRBV10-3 to TRBJ2-1; the match to TRBD2 covers 8 bases. Trimming at V came to 0 bases and at J to 7 bases, leaving 14 bases not matched to a gene. CDR1 and CDR2 from the germline V gene are ENHRY and SYGVKD. CDR3 length equals 18 residues. CDR3 sequence reads: CAISESKRGGPGENEQFF. In DNA form, the CDR3 reads TGTGCCATCAGTGAGTCCAAACGCGGGGGGCCGGGGGAGAATGAGCAGTTCTTC.

Points on this clone: This same CDR3 is encoded by further DNA sequences in the sample. V usage is TRBV27 and J usage is TRBJ1-5; 7 bases fit TRBD1. The CDR3 is made up of 15 amino acids. The V segment lost 3 bases and the J segment 4 bases; nucleotides outside the gene matches: 6. Germline V gene data show CDR1 as MNHEY and CDR2 as SMNVEV (reference sequence). In nucleotides, the CDR3 is TGTGCCAGCAGTTTCACAGGGGTGGGGAATCAGCCCCAGCATTTT. Translating it yields CASSFTGVGNQPQHF.

CDR3 in amino acids: CASWGGIYGYTF. In nucleotides, the CDR3 is TGTGCCAGTTGGGGAGGGATCTATGGCTACACCTTC. V and J are TRBV12-3 or TRBV12-4 and TRBJ1-2; D remains ambiguous. V dropped 9 bases and J dropped 4 bases, with 12 bases sitting between them. The CDR3 runs to 12 residues.

As for this clone: The same CDR3 also results from other DNA sequences found in this sample. The chain employs TRBV11-3 and TRBJ2-1; 7 bases line up with TRBD1. The germline gives CDR1 SGHNT, CDR2 YENEEA. CDR3 length: 14 amino acids. Unmatched junction bases numbered 2, after V lost 3 bases and J lost 3 bases. CDR3 amino acids: CASSLRGRYNEQFF. The DNA of the CDR3 is TGTGCCAGCAGCTTGAGGGGGCGCTACAATGAGCAGTTCTTC.

J is TRBJ2-7 and V is TRBV14; D gene uncertain. V shed 2 bases and J shed 3 bases, with 5 bases lying between them. The germline gives CDR1 SGHDN, CDR2 FVKESK. The CDR3 is made up of 12 amino acids. The CDR3 coding sequence is TGTGCCAGCAGCCAATCACACTACGAGCAGTACTTC. Amino acid sequence: CASSQSHYEQYF.

J is TRBJ2-7 and V is TRBV29-1; 10 bases are a match to TRBD2. CDR3 length: 13 residues. Germline lookup yields CDR1 SQVTM and CDR2 ANQGSEA. V trimming: 4 bases; J trimming: 6 bases; junction bases outside the gene matches: 6. Here the CDR3 reads CSVVSGRAFEQYF. In DNA, the CDR3 is TGCAGCGTTGTCAGCGGGAGGGCCTTCGAGCAGTACTTC.

The V call is TRBV3-1 (or the pseudogene TRBV3-2), the J call TRBJ2-4, with a weak D call TRBD2 (6 bases). The CDR3 loop spans 13 amino acids. V lost 0 bases, J lost 7 bases, and 7 bases lay in between. CDR1 and CDR2 from the germline V gene are LGHDT and YNNKEL (reference sequence). CDR3 sequence reads: CASSQDGTNIQYF. DNA of the CDR3: TGTGCCAGCAGCCAAGACGGGACTAACATTCAGTACTTC.

J is TRBJ2-5 and V is TRBV10-3; TRBD2 agrees at 8 bases. The V segment lost 2 bases and the J segment 3 bases; nucleotides outside the gene matches: 2. The CDR3 sequence is 14 residues long. In germline, CDR1 is ENHRY, CDR2 SYGVKD. CDR3 sequence (DNA): TGTGCCATCAGTGAGGGACTAGCCGAAGAGACCCAGTACTTC. Its protein product is CAISEGLAEETQYF.

This clone was recorded once. V and J are TRBV7-2 and TRBJ2-7, with TRBD1 identical over 7 bases. With 6 bases clipped from V and 4 bases from J, the junction kept 6 bases outside the gene matches. Germline lookup yields CDR1 SGHTA and CDR2 FQGNSA. The CDR3 is made up of 13 amino acids. The chain's CDR3 is CASSPGQPYEQYF. In nucleotides, the CDR3 is TGTGCCAGCAGTCCGGGACAGCCTTACGAGCAGTACTTC. Looking up the rest from reference TRBV7-2 and TRBJ2-7 gives the full variable domain: GAGVSQSPSNKVTEKGKDVELRCDPISGHTALYWYRQSLGQGLEFLIYFQGNSAPDKSGLPSDRFSAERTGGSVSTLTIQRTQQEDSAVYLCASSPGQPYEQYFGPGTRLTVT.

This sequence joins TRBV30 and TRBJ2-5; 7 bases agree with TRBD1. CDR3 size: 11 residues. With 5 bases clipped from V and 6 bases from J, the junction kept 3 bases outside the gene matches. Germline CDR1 reads GTSNPN; CDR2 reads SVGIG (reference sequence). The DNA for the CDR3 is TGTGCCTGGCTACAGGGGCAGACCCAGTACTTC. Translated, it gives CAWLQGQTQYF.

Points on this clone: Other DNA sequences of this sample code for an identical CDR3. The chain employs TRBV20-1 and TRBJ1-1; no clear D. Trimming shortened V by 5 bases and J by 5 bases, and 9 bases separated the two germline ends. The CDR3 has 11 amino acids. CDR1 and CDR2 from the germline V gene are DFQATT and SNEGSKA (reference sequence). The CDR3, as DNA: TGCAGTGCTCCCCGGGGAACTGAAGCTTTCTTT. Amino acids: CSAPRGTEAFF.

The rearrangement links TRBV21-1 to TRBJ1-3; the tabulated D call, TRBD1, remains unverified against the DNA. TRBV21-1 is a pseudogene. There are 15 residues in the CDR3. This chain's CDR3 is CASSKGEGAGNTIYF. CDR3 coding DNA: TGTGCCAGCAGCAAAGGTGAGGGGGCAGGAAACACCATATATTTT.

The chain has TRBV24-1 and TRBJ2-1; maybe TRBD1 (5 bases). CDR3 length: 14 residues. Trimming cost V 0 bases and J 12 bases, with 14 bases left between them. In germline, CDR1 is KGHDR, CDR2 SFDVKD. CDR3 loop: CATSDLPSGLGQFF. In DNA, the CDR3 is TGTGCCACCAGTGATTTGCCTTCAGGGCTGGGGCAGTTCTTC.

This chain connects TRBV6-2 or TRBV6-3 to TRBJ2-7; the D gene is possibly TRBD1 (6 bases). The CDR3 length is 14 residues. CDR1 is MNHEY and CDR2 is SVGEGT in the germline V gene. Trimming stripped 5 bases from V and 4 bases from J, with 15 bases between. The DNA of the CDR3 is TGTGCCAGCAGTCCCAGGGGACATCTGTACGAGCAGTACTTC. Translation gives CASSPRGHLYEQYF.

This chain connects TRBV18 to TRBJ1-2; 7 nucleotides line up with TRBD1. The CDR3 is 15 amino acids. The germline V gene has CDR1 KGHSH and CDR2 LQKENI. The junction had 7 bases not matched to a gene; V was cut back by 3 bases and J by 3 bases. CDR3 nucleotide sequence: TGTGCCAGCTCACCGTCAACAGGGGTGGACTATGGCTACACCTTC. Its translation is CASSPSTGVDYGYTF.

The V and J genes are TRBV18 and TRBJ2-1; TRBD2 matches at 14 bases. CDR1 KGHSH and CDR2 LQKENI come from the germline V gene. There are 16 residues in the CDR3. V shed 5 bases, J shed 6 bases, and the junction held 6 bases outside the gene matches. CDR3 in amino acids: CASSAYGTSGSNEQFF. The DNA of the CDR3 is TGTGCCAGCTCAGCCTACGGGACTAGCGGGAGCAATGAGCAGTTCTTC.

The table lists this clone with a count of one. The V call is TRBV4-3, the J call TRBJ2-2, with 7 bases identical to TRBD1. V was pared by 3 bases and J by 4 bases, with 2 bases of the junction left unmatched. Per germline, CDR1 LGHNA and CDR2 YSLEER. The CDR3 spans 14 residues. CDR3 bases: TGCGCCAGCAGCCAGAACAGGGGCACCGGGGAGCTGTTTTTT. Residues: CASSQNRGTGELFF.

The J gene is TRBJ2-2, the V gene TRBV19, with D possibly being TRBD1 (5 bases). This CDR3 spans 15 amino acids. Per germline, CDR1 LNHDA and CDR2 SQIVND (reference sequence). The V gene lost 5 bases and the J gene lost 1 base, with 11 bases spanning the gap. The CDR3, as DNA: TGTGCCAGTAGTCACTCCGACAGGAACACCGGGGAGCTGTTTTTT. Amino acids: CASSHSDRNTGELFF.

The V and J genes are TRBV7-2 and TRBJ1-1; D gene ambiguous. V shed 3 bases and J shed 8 bases, with 19 bases lying between them. Germline V gives CDR1 SGHTA, CDR2 FQGNSA. This CDR3 comprises 15 residues. CDR3 in amino acids: CASSLTFDNGLEAFF. DNA for the CDR3: TGTGCCAGCAGCTTGACCTTTGACAATGGGTTAGAAGCTTTCTTT.

This clone was observed once. The V and J genes are TRBV20-1 and TRBJ2-1, with 8 bases lining up with TRBD2. This CDR3 spans 15 amino acids. The V gene's germline CDR1 is DFQATT and CDR2 SNEGSKA (reference sequence). V gave up 3 bases and J gave up 4 bases; unmatched junction bases: 8. The CDR3 reads CSASGTSWRYNEQFF. The CDR3, as DNA: TGCAGTGCTAGTGGGACTAGTTGGAGGTACAATGAGCAGTTCTTC.

This chain uses TRBV7-2 with TRBJ1-5, with 7 bases that match TRBD1. Looked up from germline, CDR1 is SGHTA and CDR2 is FQGNSA. V shed 1 base, J shed 3 bases, and the junction held 3 bases outside the gene matches. CDR3 length: 15 amino acids. CDR3 bases: TGTGCCAGCAGCTTAGGGGACAGCTTCAATCAGCCCCAGCATTTT. Translated, it gives CASSLGDSFNQPQHF.

This chain joins TRBV7-2 and TRBJ2-3, with a possible D match to TRBD2 (7 bases). V shed 5 bases and J shed 5 bases, with 14 bases lying between them. The CDR3 has 14 residues. From germline, CDR1 is SGHTA and CDR2 FQGNSA. CDR3 in amino acids: CASSLRRGGDTQYF. CDR3 sequence (DNA): TGTGCCAGCAGCCTCCGGAGGGGGGGAGATACGCAGTATTTT.